Following are 4 T cell receptor beta chains from one sample sequenced in a study of T cells in tuberculosis. Profiling relied on immunoSEQ multiplex PCR, and the TCRdb table lists in-frame clones only, not all of them. The sample has tens of thousands of clones, 90% to 95% seen once. Time point here: new active TB diagnosis, blood taken before or within 7 days of starting treatment. Sequencing was performed on PBMCs, taken at tuberculosis diagnosis. All receptors come from an adult with tuberculosis.

The V gene is TRBV5-1, the J gene TRBJ1-1, with 8 bases fitting TRBD1. CDR3 length: 14 amino acids. Germline lookup yields CDR1 SGHRS and CDR2 YFSETQ. V shed 4 bases and J 4 bases; nucleotides not matched to a gene: 6. DNA of the CDR3: TGCGCCAGCAGCGTTGCAGGGGGCGGCACTGAAGCTTTCTTT. Translated, it gives CASSVAGGGTEAFF. Full variable domain (remainder filled in from reference TRBV5-1 and TRBJ1-1): KAGVTQTPRYLIKTRGQQVTLSCSPISGHRSVSWYQQTPGQGLQFLFEYFSETQRNKGNFPGRFSGRQFSNSRSEMNVSTLELGDSALYLCASSVAGGGTEAFFGQGTRLTVV.

The V call is TRBV5-4, the J call TRBJ2-2; 13 bases are a match to TRBD2. This CDR3 region has 18 residues. The J segment lost 1 base and the V segment lost 5 bases, leaving 8 bases of the junction unmatched. In germline, CDR1 is SGHNT, CDR2 YYREEE (reference sequence). The CDR3: CASRRELAGGRNTGELFF. The CDR3 DNA reads TGTGCCAGCAGACGAGAACTAGCGGGAGGGCGGAACACCGGGGAGCTGTTTTTT.

The genes are TRBV5-1 and TRBJ1-2; D may be TRBD1 (6 bases). This CDR3 contains 14 residues. CDR1 SGHRS and CDR2 YFSETQ come from the germline V gene. The germline V and J ends were trimmed by 4 bases and 5 bases, with 15 bases remaining between them. Here the CDR3 DNA reads TGCGCCAGCAGCCCCGATGGACAGCCGTATGGCTACACCTTC. Residues: CASSPDGQPYGYTF.

The chain couples TRBV6-6 to TRBJ2-2; 8 bases map to TRBD2. Unmatched junction bases numbered 7, after V lost 2 bases and J lost 5 bases. The CDR3 contains 16 residues. CDR1 and CDR2 from the germline V gene are MNHNY and SVGAGI (reference sequence). The CDR3 loop reads CASSYARGRSTGELFF. As DNA, the CDR3 is TGTGCCAGCAGTTACGCTCGCGGGAGGTCTACCGGGGAGCTGTTTTTT.